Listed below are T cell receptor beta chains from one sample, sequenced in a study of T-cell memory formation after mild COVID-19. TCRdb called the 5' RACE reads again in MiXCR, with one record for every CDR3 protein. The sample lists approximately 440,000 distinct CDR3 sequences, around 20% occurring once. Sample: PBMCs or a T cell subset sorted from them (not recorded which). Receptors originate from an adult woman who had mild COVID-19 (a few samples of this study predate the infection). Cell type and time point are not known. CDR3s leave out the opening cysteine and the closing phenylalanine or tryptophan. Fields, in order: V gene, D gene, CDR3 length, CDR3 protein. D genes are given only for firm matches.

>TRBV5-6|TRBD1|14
ASSLDPGQGAYGYT
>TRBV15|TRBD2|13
ATSRVLAGDETQY
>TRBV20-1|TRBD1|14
SARVTGESYNSPLH
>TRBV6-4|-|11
ASSDGEADTQY
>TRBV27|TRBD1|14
ASSPWGQGANTEAF
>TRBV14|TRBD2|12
ASSQELAIHEQF
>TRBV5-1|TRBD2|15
ASSIRTSGPTYNEQF
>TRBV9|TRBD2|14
ASSVGTSGNTDTQY
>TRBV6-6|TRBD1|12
ASSSSGTGVGYT
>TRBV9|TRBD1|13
ASSVTGGMNTEAF
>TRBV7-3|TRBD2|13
ASSASSGSYNEQF
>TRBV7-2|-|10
ASSLRNSPLH
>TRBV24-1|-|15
ATSDPPTGFSTDTQY
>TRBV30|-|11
AWSHTRGQPQH
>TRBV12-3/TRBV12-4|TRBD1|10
ATRQGITEAF
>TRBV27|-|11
ASSQVGANVLT
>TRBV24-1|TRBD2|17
ATSDTRLLAGAHTGELF
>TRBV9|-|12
ASSEGPSTDTQY
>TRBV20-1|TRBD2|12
SATDLAVMKTQY
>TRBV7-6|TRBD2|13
ASSFAGGAYNEQF
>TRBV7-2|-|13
ASSLSDSLSYEQY
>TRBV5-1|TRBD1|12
ATSYRTGHNEQF
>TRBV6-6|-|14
ASSYSAPGRGQPQH
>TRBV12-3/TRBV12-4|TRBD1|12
ASSFGRGRETQY
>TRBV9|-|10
ASQKNTGELF
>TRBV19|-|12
ASSTGDGNEKLF
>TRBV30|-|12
AWRGALGNQPQH